This T cell receptor beta chain was sequenced during a study of blood T cell repertoires in COVID-19. Study-level background: The United States, Italy and Spain supplied acute and convalescent COVID-19 samples. T cells, B-cell-depleted T cells, or PBMCs supplied cDNA or gDNA.

V lost 5 bases to trimming and J lost 6 bases; unmatched junction nucleotides: 14. The CDR3 length is 19 residues. Germline V CDR1 and CDR2: SGHAT, FQNNGV. Methods used by the authors: Amplified reference gene primers provided the basis for estimating nucleated cell counts. Clones were sequenced by immunoSEQ multiplex PCR, and TCRdb holds only the in-frame ones, with some missing. V and J calls plus clone size are reproduced from that table; the DNA served to infer D and trimming. The sample contains approximately 220,000 clones, 80% to 90% of which appear only once. The sequenced sample consisted of peripheral blood. This receptor was taken from a woman aged 50 to 60 with acute or convalescent COVID-19. V gene TRBV11-2 combines with J gene TRBJ2-1; 15 nucleotides align to TRBD2. CDR3 in DNA: TGTGCCAGCAGCGACGATCCGGGACTAGCGGGAGGAAGGTTCAATGAGCAGTTCTTC. Translated: CASSDDPGLAGGRFNEQFF.